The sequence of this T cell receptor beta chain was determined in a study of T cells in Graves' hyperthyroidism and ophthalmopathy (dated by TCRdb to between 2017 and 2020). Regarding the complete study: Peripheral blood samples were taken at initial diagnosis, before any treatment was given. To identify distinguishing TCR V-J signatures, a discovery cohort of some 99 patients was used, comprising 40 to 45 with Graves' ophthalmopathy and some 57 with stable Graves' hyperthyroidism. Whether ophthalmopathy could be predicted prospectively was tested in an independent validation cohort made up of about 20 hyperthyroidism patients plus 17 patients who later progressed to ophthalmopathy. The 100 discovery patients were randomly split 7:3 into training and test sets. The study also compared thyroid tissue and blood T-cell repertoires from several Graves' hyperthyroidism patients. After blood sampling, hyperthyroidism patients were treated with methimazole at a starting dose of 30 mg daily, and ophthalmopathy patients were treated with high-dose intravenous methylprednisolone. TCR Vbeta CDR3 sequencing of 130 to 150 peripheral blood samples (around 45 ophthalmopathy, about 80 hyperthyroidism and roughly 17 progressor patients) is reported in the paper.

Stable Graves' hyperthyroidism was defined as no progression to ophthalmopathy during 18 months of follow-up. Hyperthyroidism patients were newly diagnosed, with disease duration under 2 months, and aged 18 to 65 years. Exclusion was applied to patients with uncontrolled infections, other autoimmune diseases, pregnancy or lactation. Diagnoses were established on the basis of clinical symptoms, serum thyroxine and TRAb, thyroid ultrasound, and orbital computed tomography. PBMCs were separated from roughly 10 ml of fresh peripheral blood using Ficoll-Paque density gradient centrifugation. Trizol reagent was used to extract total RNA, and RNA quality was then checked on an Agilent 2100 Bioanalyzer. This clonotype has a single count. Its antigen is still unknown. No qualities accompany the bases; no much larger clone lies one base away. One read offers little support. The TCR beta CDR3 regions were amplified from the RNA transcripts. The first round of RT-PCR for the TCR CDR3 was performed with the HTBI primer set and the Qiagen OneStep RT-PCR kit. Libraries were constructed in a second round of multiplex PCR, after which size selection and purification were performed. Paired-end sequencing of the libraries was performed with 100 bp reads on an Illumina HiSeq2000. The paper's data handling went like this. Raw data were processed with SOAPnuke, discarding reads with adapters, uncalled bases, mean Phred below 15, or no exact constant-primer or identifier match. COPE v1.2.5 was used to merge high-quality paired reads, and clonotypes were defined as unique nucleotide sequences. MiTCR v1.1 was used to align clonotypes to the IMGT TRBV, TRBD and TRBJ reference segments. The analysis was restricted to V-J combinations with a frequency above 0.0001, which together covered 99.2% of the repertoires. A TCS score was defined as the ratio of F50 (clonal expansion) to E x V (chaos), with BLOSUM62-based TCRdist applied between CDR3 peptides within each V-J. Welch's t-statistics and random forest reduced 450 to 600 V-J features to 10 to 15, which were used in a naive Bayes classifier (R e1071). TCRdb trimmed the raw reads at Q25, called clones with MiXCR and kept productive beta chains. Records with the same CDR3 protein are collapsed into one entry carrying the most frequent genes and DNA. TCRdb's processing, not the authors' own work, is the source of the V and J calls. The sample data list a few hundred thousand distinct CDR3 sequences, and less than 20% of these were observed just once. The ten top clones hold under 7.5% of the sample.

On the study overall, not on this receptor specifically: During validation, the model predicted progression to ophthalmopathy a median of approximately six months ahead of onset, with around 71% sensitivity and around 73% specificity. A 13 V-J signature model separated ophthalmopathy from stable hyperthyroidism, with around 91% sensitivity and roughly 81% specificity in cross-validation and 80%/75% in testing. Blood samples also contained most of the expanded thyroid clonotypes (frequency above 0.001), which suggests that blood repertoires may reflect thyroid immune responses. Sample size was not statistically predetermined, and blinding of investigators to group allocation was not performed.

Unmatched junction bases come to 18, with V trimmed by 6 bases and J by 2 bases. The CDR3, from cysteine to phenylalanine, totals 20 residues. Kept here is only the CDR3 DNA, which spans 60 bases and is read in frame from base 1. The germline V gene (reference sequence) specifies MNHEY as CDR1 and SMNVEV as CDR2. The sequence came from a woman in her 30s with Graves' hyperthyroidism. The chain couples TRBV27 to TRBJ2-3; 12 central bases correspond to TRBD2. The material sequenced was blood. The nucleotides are TGTGCCAGCAGATTGCACCGGATCACGAGACTAGCGGGAGACACAGATACGCAGTATTTT. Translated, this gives CASRLHRITRLAGDTDTQYF.